What follows are 22 T cell receptor beta chains derived from one specimen sequenced in a study of PD-L1 blockade in urothelial cancer. Method: immunoSEQ multiplex PCR; TCRdb's copy keeps in-frame clones and lacks some. The data show approximately 24,000 clones, around nine tenths seen once. Sample: PBMCs, taken around atezolizumab (anti-PD-L1) treatment. These receptors originate from a man in his forties or fifties with urothelial cancer.

The genes are TRBV27 and TRBJ2-3; D not certain. Germline lookup yields CDR1 MNHEY and CDR2 SMNVEV (reference sequence). CDR3 length equals 13 residues. V lost 5 bases and J 0 bases, leaving 6 bases between the germline ends. CDR3 amino acids: CASSRASTDTQYF. In DNA, the CDR3 is TGTGCCAGCAGTAGAGCTAGCACAGATACGCAGTATTTT.

V usage is TRBV12-5 and J usage is TRBJ1-1; 9 nucleotides line up with TRBD1. Germline V gene data show CDR1 as LGHNT and CDR2 as FRNRAP. This CDR3 has 15 residues. Germline trimming cut 0 bases from V and 4 bases from J; bases unmatched to any gene: 3. The CDR3 region is CASGLVQDRGTEAFF. CDR3 in DNA: TGTGCTAGTGGTTTGGTACAGGACAGGGGCACTGAAGCTTTCTTT.

The J gene is TRBJ1-1, the V gene TRBV27; 8 bases fit TRBD1. Trimming removed 6 bases from V and 7 bases from J; junction bases left unmatched: 10. Germline V gene sequence: CDR1 MNHEY, CDR2 SMNVEV (reference sequence). The CDR3 sequence is 14 residues long. CDR3 DNA: TGTGCCAGCAGAGACCAGACAGGGGCAGGTGAAGCTTTCTTT. Residues: CASRDQTGAGEAFF.

V is TRBV29-1 and J is TRBJ1-2, with D possibly matching TRBD1 (6 bases). Per germline, CDR1 SQVTM and CDR2 ANQGSEA. The CDR3 contains 12 residues. Deletions cut 6 bases from V and 8 bases from J, with 16 bases between. For the CDR3, the DNA is TGCAGCGTAAACACAGGGTCAAGCGGCTACACCTTC. The encoded protein is CSVNTGSSGYTF.

Here the CDR3 DNA reads TGTGCATTCGGACTAGCGGGGGGGTACTCCTACAATGAGCAGTTCTTC. Protein: CAFGLAGGYSYNEQFF. The V gene is TRBV30, the J gene TRBJ2-1, with 15 bases lining up with TRBD2. The CDR3 consists of 16 residues. Germline lookup yields CDR1 GTSNPN and CDR2 SVGIG (reference sequence).

The chain combines TRBV6-5 with TRBJ2-3; tentatively, D is TRBD2 (6 bases). Germline CDR1 reads MNHEY; CDR2 reads SVGAGI. The CDR3 spans 14 residues. V was clipped by 8 bases and J by 6 bases, with 18 bases between them. The CDR3 coding sequence is TGTGCCAGCTCGATACGGGACTCGCACGATACGCAGTATTTT. This encodes CASSIRDSHDTQYF.

The rearrangement uses TRBV6-1 and TRBJ1-5; 9 bases match TRBD1. Germline V gives CDR1 MNHNS, CDR2 SASEGT. Trimming removed 10 bases from V and 4 bases from J; junction bases left unmatched: 5. The CDR3 loop spans 13 amino acids. The CDR3 sequence: CATSGTGNQPQHF. In nucleotides, the CDR3 is TGTGCCACCTCCGGGACAGGGAATCAGCCCCAGCATTTT.

The J gene is TRBJ2-1, the V gene TRBV7-9; 12 positions agree with TRBD2. The CDR3 totals 17 residues. CDR1 and CDR2 (germline): SEHNR, FQNEAQ (reference sequence). The J segment lost 0 bases and the V segment lost 4 bases, leaving 4 bases of the junction unmatched. This CDR3 is CASSWTSGASSYNEQFF. CDR3 DNA: TGTGCCAGCAGCTGGACTAGCGGGGCCTCCTCCTACAATGAGCAGTTCTTC.

The chain joins TRBV10-1 to TRBJ1-1, with TRBD1 matching 9 bases. With 6 bases clipped from V and 7 bases from J, the junction kept 3 bases outside the gene matches. The CDR3 has 12 residues. Looked up from germline, CDR1 is WNHNN and CDR2 is SYGVQD (reference sequence). DNA for the CDR3: TGCGCCAGCAGCCGGACAGGGGTTGAAGCTTTCTTT. This codes for CASSRTGVEAFF.

The rearrangement joins TRBV30 to TRBJ2-3, with 7 nucleotides matching TRBD1. This CDR3 is built from 13 residues. Germline V gene lookup returns CDR1 GTSNPN and CDR2 SVGIG (reference sequence). J gave up 8 bases and V 4 bases, and 9 bases lay outside the gene matches. Here the CDR3 DNA reads TGTGCCTGGACTCTGACAGGGTCCGCTACGCAGTATTTT. It yields the protein CAWTLTGSATQYF. The variable domain in full, with the rest retrieved from reference TRBV30 and TRBJ2-3, is SQTIHQWPATLVQPVGSPLSLECTVEGTSNPNLYWYRQAAGRGLQLLFYSVGIGQISSEVPQNLSASRPQDRQFILSSKKLLLSDSGFYLCAWTLTGSATQYFGPGTRLTVL.

The chain carries TRBV10-3 and TRBJ1-1; the D gene is possibly TRBD1 (6 bases). The CDR3 contains 13 residues. Germline loops: CDR1 ENHRY, CDR2 SYGVKD. Trimming stripped 7 bases from V and 1 base from J, with 10 bases between. CDR3 protein: CAITQTGNTEAFF. The DNA of the CDR3 is TGTGCCATCACCCAGACAGGGAACACTGAAGCTTTCTTT.

In regard to this clone: One junction end does not reproduce the germline sequence, and a read error may be involved. The chain carries TRBV29-1 and TRBJ2-1; 10 nucleotides align to TRBD1. Germline assignment: CDR1 SQVTM and CDR2 ANQGSEA. The CDR3 covers 14 residues. The CDR3 loop reads CSVKDRGLINEQFF. DNA for the CDR3: TGCAGCGTTAAAGACAGGGGGCTTATCAATGAGCAGTTCTTC.

The CDR3 reads CASSQSEGNQPQHF. CDR3 sequence (DNA): TGCGCCAGCAGTCAATCGGAGGGGAATCAGCCCCAGCATTTT. The chain uses TRBV23-1 and TRBJ1-5, with D possibly TRBD1 on 5 matching bases. TRBV23-1 is recorded as an ORF, its role being uncertain. This CDR3 spans 14 amino acids. V lost 0 bases to trimming and J lost 4 bases, with 7 bases between them.

As to this clone: The identical CDR3 is also encoded by other nucleotide sequences in the sample. The chain combines TRBV2 with TRBJ1-4; possible D gene TRBD1, 6 bases. Germline CDR1 and CDR2: SNHLY and FYNNEI. This CDR3 is 14 amino acids long. V lost 5 bases to trimming and J lost 10 bases, with 17 bases between them. The DNA of the CDR3 is TGTGCCAGCAGTACACAGGGACATTCTGGAAAACTGTTTTTT. This codes for CASSTQGHSGKLFF.

This clone has a single count. The chain combines TRBV6-5 with TRBJ2-5; 7 bases agree with TRBD2. Germline V CDR1 and CDR2: MNHEY, SVGAGI. The CDR3 runs 14 residues. With 2 bases clipped from V and 5 bases from J, the junction kept 5 bases outside the gene matches. The CDR3 DNA sequence: TGTGCCAGCAGTTACGTCGGTAGCGGGGAGACCCAGTACTTC. Encoded protein: CASSYVGSGETQYF.

This clone was counted once. The CDR3 region is CASSSARQEYMNTEAFF. For the CDR3, the DNA is TGCGCCAGCAGCTCCGCCCGACAGGAGTACATGAACACTGAAGCTTTCTTT. The genes are TRBV5-1 and TRBJ1-1; possibly TRBD1 for D (6 bases). The V and J ends lost 3 bases and 0 bases respectively, with 18 bases between them. CDR3 length: 17 residues. The V gene's germline CDR1 is SGHRS and CDR2 YFSETQ.

The chain has TRBV2 and TRBJ2-2, with D possibly TRBD2 on 6 matching bases. Germline-derived CDR1 and CDR2 are SNHLY and FYNNEI. Between the trimmed V and J ends, which lost 4 bases and 0 bases, there was a span of 9 bases. The CDR3 totals 15 residues. CDR3 sequence: CASSGRVPNTGELFF. The DNA for the CDR3 is TGTGCCAGCAGTGGGAGGGTTCCGAACACCGGGGAGCTGTTTTTT.

The chain uses TRBV7-9 and TRBJ1-3, with 9 nucleotides matching TRBD1. The germline gives CDR1 SEHNR, CDR2 FQNEAQ (reference sequence). CDR3 length equals 15 residues. V shed 4 bases, J shed 2 bases, and the junction held 3 bases outside the gene matches. In DNA, the CDR3 is TGTGCCAGCAGCTGGACAGGGGTGGCTGGAAACACCATATATTTT. Translated, it gives CASSWTGVAGNTIYF.

This rearrangement joins TRBV18 to TRBJ1-6, with D unresolved. The CDR3 contains 14 residues. CDR1 KGHSH and CDR2 LQKENI come from the germline V gene. V was clipped by 0 bases and J by 10 bases, with 10 bases between them. The CDR3 loop reads CASSPPQVSSPLHF. The DNA for the CDR3 is TGTGCCAGCTCACCACCCCAGGTTTCATCACCCCTCCACTTT. The full variable domain, its missing parts supplied by reference TRBV18 and TRBJ1-6, is NAGVMQNPRHLVRRRGQEARLRCSPMKGHSHVYWYRQLPEEGLKFMVYLQKENIIDESGMPKERFSAEFPKEGPSILRIQQVVRGDSAAYFCASSPPQVSSPLHFGNGTRLTVT.

Notes on this clone: Germline is not matched at one junction end, which may reflect a read error. Here the CDR3 reads CASSRPSGPPSIDTQYF. In DNA, the CDR3 is TGTGCCAGCTCACGGCCTAGCGGACCCCCTAGCATAGATACGCAGTATTTT. The chain employs TRBV18 and TRBJ2-3, with TRBD2 matching over 7 bases. Germline loops: CDR1 KGHSH, CDR2 LQKENI. CDR3 length: 17 amino acids.

The rearrangement links TRBV4-1 to TRBJ2-1; 7 positions agree with TRBD2. Trimming cost V 4 bases and J 4 bases; bases outside gene matches: 7. CDR1 and CDR2 (germline): MGHRA, YSYEKL. The CDR3 consists of 15 residues. CDR3 in DNA: TGCGCCAGCAGCCCTTGGACTAGTCGGTACAATGAGCAGTTCTTC. This gives the protein CASSPWTSRYNEQFF.

This chain uses TRBV4-3 with TRBJ2-1; maybe TRBD1 (6 bases). Trimming cost V 0 bases and J 8 bases, with 14 bases left between them. Germline V gene data show CDR1 as LGHNA and CDR2 as YSLEER. The CDR3 sequence is 15 residues long. CDR3 sequence reads: CASSQDYWGQDEQFF. DNA of the CDR3: TGCGCCAGCAGCCAAGATTATTGGGGGCAAGATGAGCAGTTCTTC.